This T cell receptor beta chain was observed in a study of blood T cell repertoires in COVID-19. Grouping used clinical history reported by participants in a survey and questionnaire. A case of COVID-19 had been met by exposed participants within 2 weeks before study entry. This clone was detected once. Per the original methods: Nucleated cell number was recorded as an estimate derived from reference gene primer amplification. The protocol was immunoSEQ multiplex PCR, while the TCRdb copy is restricted to in-frame clones and leaves out a portion. V, J and clone size derive from that table, while D and trimming were established from the DNA sequence. The repertoire holds 110,000 to 150,000 clones, with about 84% as singletons. Germline values: CDR1 MGHRA, CDR2 YSYEKL. The length of the CDR3 is 16 residues. J was trimmed by 1 base and V by 0 bases; bases with no gene match: 4.

The TCR originated in a woman aged 18-35 years who had been exposed to COVID-19. V and J are TRBV4-1 and TRBJ2-7; 9 bases agree with TRBD1. The sequencing sample was made of PBMCs or T cells enriched from blood (not recorded which). CDR3: CASSQEGTGWSYEQYF. The DNA for the CDR3 is TGCGCCAGCAGCCAAGAGGGGACAGGGTGGTCCTACGAGCAGTACTTC.